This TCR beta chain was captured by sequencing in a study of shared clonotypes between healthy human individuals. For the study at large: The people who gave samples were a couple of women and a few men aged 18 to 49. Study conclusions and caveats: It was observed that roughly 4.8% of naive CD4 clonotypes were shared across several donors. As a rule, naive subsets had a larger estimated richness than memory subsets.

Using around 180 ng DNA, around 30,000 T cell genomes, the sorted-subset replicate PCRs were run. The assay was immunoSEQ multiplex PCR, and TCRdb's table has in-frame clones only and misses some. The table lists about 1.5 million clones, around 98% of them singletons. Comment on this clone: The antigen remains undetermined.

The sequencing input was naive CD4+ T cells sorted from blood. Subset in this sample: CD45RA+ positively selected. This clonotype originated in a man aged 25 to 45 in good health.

CDR3: CASRMRRANYGYTF. CDR3 DNA: TGTGCCAGTAGGATGAGGCGAGCTAACTATGGCTACACCTTC. The chain uses TRBV19 and TRBJ1-2; D gene ambiguous. Germline CDR1 reads LNHDA; CDR2 reads SQIVND (reference sequence). V lost 6 bases to trimming and J lost 0 bases, with 11 bases between them. The CDR3 length is 14 residues.